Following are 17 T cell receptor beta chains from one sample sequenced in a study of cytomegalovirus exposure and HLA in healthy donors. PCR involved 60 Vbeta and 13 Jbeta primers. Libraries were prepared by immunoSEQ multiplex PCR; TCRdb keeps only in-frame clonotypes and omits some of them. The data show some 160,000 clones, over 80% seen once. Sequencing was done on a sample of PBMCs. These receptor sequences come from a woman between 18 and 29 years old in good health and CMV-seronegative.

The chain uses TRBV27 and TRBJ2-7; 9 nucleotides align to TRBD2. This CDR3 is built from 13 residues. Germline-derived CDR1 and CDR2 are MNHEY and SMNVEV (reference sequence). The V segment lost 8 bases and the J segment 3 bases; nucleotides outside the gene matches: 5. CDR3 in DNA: TGTGCCAGCGCGGGGGGGCCCCTCTACGAGCAGTACTTC. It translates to CASAGGPLYEQYF.

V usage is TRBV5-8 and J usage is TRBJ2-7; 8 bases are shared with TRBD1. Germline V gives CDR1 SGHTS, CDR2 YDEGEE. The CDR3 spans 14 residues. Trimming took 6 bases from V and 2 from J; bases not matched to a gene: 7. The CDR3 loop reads CASNFGQGTYEQYF. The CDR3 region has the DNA TGTGCCAGCAACTTTGGACAGGGAACCTACGAGCAGTACTTC.

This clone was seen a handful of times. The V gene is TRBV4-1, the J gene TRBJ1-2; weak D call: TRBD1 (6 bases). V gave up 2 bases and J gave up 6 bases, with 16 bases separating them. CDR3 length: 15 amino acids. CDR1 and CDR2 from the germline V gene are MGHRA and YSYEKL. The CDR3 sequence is CASSQLGRGRNGYTF. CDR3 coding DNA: TGCGCCAGCAGCCAATTGGGCAGGGGTAGGAATGGCTACACCTTC.

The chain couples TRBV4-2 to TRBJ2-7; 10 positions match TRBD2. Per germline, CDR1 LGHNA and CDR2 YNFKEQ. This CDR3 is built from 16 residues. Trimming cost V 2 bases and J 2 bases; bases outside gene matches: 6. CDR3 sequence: CASSQIRLAGTYEQYF. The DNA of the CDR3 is TGTGCCAGCAGCCAAATACGACTAGCGGGCACCTACGAGCAGTACTTC.

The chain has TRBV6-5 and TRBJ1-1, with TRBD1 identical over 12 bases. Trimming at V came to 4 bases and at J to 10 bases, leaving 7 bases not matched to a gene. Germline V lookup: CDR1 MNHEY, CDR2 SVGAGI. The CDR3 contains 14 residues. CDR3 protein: CASSSGTGGGVAFF. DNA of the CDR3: TGTGCCAGCAGTTCCGGGACAGGGGGCGGAGTAGCTTTCTTT.

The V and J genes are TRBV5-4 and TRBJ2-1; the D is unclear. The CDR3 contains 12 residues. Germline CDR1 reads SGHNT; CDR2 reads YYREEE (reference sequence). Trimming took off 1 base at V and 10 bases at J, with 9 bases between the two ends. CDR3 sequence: CASSLSTEEQFF. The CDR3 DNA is TGTGCCAGCAGCTTGTCTACAGAGGAGCAGTTCTTC. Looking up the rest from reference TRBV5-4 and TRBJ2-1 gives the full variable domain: ETGVTQSPTHLIKTRGQQVTLRCSSQSGHNTVSWYQQALGQGPQFIFQYYREEENGRGNFPPRFSGLQFPNYSSELNVNALELDDSALYLCASSLSTEEQFFGPGTRLTVL.

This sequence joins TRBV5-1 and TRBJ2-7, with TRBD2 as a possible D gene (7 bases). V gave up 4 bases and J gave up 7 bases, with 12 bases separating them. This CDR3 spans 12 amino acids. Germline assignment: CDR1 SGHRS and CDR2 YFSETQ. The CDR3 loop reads CASSRGGQEQYF. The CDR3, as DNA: TGCGCCAGCAGCAGGGGGGGGCAAGAGCAGTACTTC. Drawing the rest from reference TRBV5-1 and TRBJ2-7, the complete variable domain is KAGVTQTPRYLIKTRGQQVTLSCSPISGHRSVSWYQQTPGQGLQFLFEYFSETQRNKGNFPGRFSGRQFSNSRSEMNVSTLELGDSALYLCASSRGGQEQYFGPGTRLTVT.

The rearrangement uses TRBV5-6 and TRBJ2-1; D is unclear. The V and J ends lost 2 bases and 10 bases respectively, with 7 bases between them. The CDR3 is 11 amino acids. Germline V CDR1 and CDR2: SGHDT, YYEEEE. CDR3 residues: CASSFSREQFF. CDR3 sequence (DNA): TGTGCCAGCAGCTTTTCTCGGGAGCAGTTCTTC. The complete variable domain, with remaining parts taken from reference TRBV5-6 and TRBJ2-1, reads DAGVTQSPTHLIKTRGQQVTLRCSPKSGHDTVSWYQQALGQGPQFIFQYYEEEERQRGNFPDRFSGHQFPNYSSELNVNALLLGDSALYLCASSFSREQFFGPGTRLTVL.

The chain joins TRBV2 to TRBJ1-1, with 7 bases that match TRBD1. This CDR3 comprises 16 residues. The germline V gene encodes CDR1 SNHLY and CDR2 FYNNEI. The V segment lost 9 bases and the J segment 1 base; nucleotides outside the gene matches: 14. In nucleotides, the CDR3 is TGTGCCAGGGCGAAAGGGACCGGGACAGCGAACACTGAAGCTTTCTTT. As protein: CARAKGTGTANTEAFF.

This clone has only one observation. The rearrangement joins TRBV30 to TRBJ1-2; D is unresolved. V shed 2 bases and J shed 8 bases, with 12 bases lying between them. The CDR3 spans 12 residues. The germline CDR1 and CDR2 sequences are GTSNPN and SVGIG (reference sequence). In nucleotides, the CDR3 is TGTGCCTGGAGTAGATTGGGCAGAGGCTACACCTTC. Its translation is CAWSRLGRGYTF.

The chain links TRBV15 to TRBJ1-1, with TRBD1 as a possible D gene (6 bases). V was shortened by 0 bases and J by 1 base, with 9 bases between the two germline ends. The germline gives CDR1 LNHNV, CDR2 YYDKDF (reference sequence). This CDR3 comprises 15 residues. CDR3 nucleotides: TGTGCCACCAGCAGAGATTGGACAGCGAACACTGAAGCTTTCTTT. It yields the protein CATSRDWTANTEAFF.

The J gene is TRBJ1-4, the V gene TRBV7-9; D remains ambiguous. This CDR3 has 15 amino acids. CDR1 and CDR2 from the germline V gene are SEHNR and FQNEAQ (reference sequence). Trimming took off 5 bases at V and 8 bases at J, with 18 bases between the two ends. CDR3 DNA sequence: TGTGCCAGCAGCCCCCGCGGGGAGGTTAGGGAAAAACTGTTTTTT. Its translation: CASSPRGEVREKLFF.

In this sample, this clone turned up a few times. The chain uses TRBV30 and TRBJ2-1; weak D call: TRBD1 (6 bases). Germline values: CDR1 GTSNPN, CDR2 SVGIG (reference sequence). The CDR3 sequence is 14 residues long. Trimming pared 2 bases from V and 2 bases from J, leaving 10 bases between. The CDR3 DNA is TGTGCCTGGAGTAGAGGGGGAACCTACAATGAGCAGTTCTTC. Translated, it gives CAWSRGGTYNEQFF.

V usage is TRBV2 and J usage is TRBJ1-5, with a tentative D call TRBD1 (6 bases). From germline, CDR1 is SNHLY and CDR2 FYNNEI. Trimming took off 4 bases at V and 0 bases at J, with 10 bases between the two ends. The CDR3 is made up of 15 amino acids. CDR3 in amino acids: CASSADSHSNQPQHF. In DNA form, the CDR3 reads TGTGCCAGCAGTGCGGACAGCCATAGCAATCAGCCCCAGCATTTT.

The CDR3 DNA reads TGCAGCGTAGGCCGGGTCCTAGGCGGTGACGAGCAGTACTTC. Translating gives CSVGRVLGGDEQYF. The rearrangement uses TRBV29-1 and TRBJ2-7; no clear D gene. Germline CDR1 is SQVTM and CDR2 is ANQGSEA. The CDR3 spans 14 residues. The V end was cut by 6 bases, the J end by 5 bases, with 20 bases between.

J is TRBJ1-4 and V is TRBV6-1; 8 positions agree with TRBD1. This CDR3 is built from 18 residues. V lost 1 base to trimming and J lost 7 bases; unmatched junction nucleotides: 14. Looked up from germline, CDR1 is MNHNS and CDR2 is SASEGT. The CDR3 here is CASSEGGSTRGLGEKLFF. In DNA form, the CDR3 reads TGTGCCAGCAGTGAAGGGGGGTCAACCAGGGGGCTGGGTGAAAAACTGTTTTTT.

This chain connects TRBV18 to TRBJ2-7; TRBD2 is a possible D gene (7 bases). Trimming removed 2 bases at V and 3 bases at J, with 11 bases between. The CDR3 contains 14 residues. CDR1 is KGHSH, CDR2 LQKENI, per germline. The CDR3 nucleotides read TGTGCCAGCTCACCAGGGGGAGGGGGCTACGAGCAGTACTTC. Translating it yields CASSPGGGGYEQYF.